This paragraph covers one T cell receptor beta chain sequence. Antigen unknown. The data were obtained in a study of radiotherapy plus CTLA-4 blockade in lung cancer. Broader study findings: The best predictor of response was reported to be early blood T cell clone dynamics, with interferon-beta.

Sequencing was performed with immunoSEQ multiplex PCR; in TCRdb, only in-frame clones are kept and a portion is missing. The table includes 90,000 to 150,000 clones, 75% to 80% detected once. Germline V gene lookup returns CDR1 LNHDA and CDR2 SQIVND (reference sequence). The CDR3 is 15 amino acids. V lost 3 bases, J lost 4 bases, and 13 bases lay in between. The V gene is TRBV19, the J gene TRBJ1-3; D remains unclear. Source: peripheral blood, taken from a patient treated with radiotherapy plus ipilimumab. The source is a human donor with non-small cell lung cancer who had a partial response to radiotherapy plus ipilimumab. CDR3 DNA sequence: TGTGCCAGTAGTATTGTCGTCGGCAGGGGAAACACCATATATTTT. Translating it yields CASSIVVGRGNTIYF.